This T cell receptor (beta chain) was recorded in a study of cytomegalovirus exposure and HLA in healthy donors. Study outcomes and limitations: The study found most TCR sequences rare, yet found some public TCRs in many donors. A missense variant in DCLRE1C was later tied to TCR beta V- and J-gene trimming. Cytomegalovirus association was assigned to about 150 TCR beta chains.

This clone has just a few counts. The target antigen is unknown. V dropped 1 base and J dropped 4; count of bases not matched to a gene: 7. The CDR3 sequence is 15 residues long. Germline loops: CDR1 SGHTA, CDR2 FQGNSA. Use of 60 Vbeta and 13 Jbeta primers characterized the PCR. Using immunoSEQ multiplex PCR, the repertoire was profiled, and TCRdb retains in-frame clones only, with some absent. The data hold a few hundred thousand clones, with approximately 80% observed a single time. The chain uses TRBV7-2 and TRBJ2-7; 7 bases fit TRBD2. The source is a man in his forties in good health and CMV-seronegative. The source material was PBMCs. CDR3 loop: CASSLEFGGLYEQYF. In DNA, the CDR3 is TGTGCCAGCAGCTTAGAATTCGGGGGGTTATACGAGCAGTACTTC.